These 28 T cell receptor beta chains were all obtained from the same sample, sequenced in a study of blood T cell repertoires in COVID-19. Some clones are missing from TCRdb's copy, which holds only in-frame ones; the method was immunoSEQ multiplex PCR. Here the sample spans some 97,000 clones, 80% to 95% being singletons. Specimen: peripheral blood. The receptor set was obtained from a man in his fifties with active COVID-19.

The chain has TRBV27 and TRBJ1-4, with D possibly matching TRBD1 (5 bases). Germline V CDR1 and CDR2: MNHEY, SMNVEV (reference sequence). The V and J ends lost 6 bases and 3 bases respectively, with 11 bases between them. This CDR3 is 14 amino acids long. This chain's CDR3 is CASRAAGPNEKLFF. The CDR3 DNA reads TGTGCCAGCAGGGCGGCGGGACCTAATGAAAAACTGTTTTTT.

J is TRBJ1-3 and V is TRBV10-3; TRBD1 might be the D (6 bases). V lost 2 bases and J 7 bases, leaving 12 bases between the germline ends. The CDR3 consists of 14 residues. Germline CDR1 and CDR2: ENHRY and SYGVKD. CDR3 region: CAISEGQSTNTIYF. In DNA, the CDR3 is TGTGCCATCAGTGAGGGACAGTCAACGAACACCATATATTTT.

V is TRBV15 and J is TRBJ2-2; a weak D match, TRBD1 (5 bases). CDR1 and CDR2 from the germline V gene are LNHNV and YYDKDF (reference sequence). V was trimmed by 1 base and J by 4 bases, leaving 13 bases between them. The CDR3 spans 16 residues. CDR3 sequence (DNA): TGTGCCACCAGCAGAGTTGTACAGGCTGGCACCGGGGAGCTGTTTTTT. It encodes CATSRVVQAGTGELFF. Supplemented by reference TRBV15 and TRBJ2-2, the full variable domain reads DAMVIQNPRYQVTQFGKPVTLSCSQTLNHNVMYWYQQKSSQAPKLLFHYYDKDFNNEADTPDNFQSRRPNTSFCFLDIRSPGLGDTAMYLCATSRVVQAGTGELFFGEGSRLTVL.

The chain uses TRBV7-3 and TRBJ2-1; 14 bases agree with TRBD2. The germline V gene has CDR1 SGHTA and CDR2 FQGTGA. J was trimmed by 7 bases and V by 1 base; bases with no gene match: 18. There are 21 residues in the CDR3. Written as DNA, the CDR3 is TGTGCCAGCAGCTTAAGATCGGTTACGAGGACTAGCGGGGGGCCGGGAAATGAGCAGTTCTTC. The encoded protein is CASSLRSVTRTSGGPGNEQFF.

The chain joins TRBV6-5 to TRBJ1-1, with D perhaps matching TRBD1 (5 bases). This CDR3 has 14 residues. Deletions cut 0 bases from V and 3 bases from J, with 8 bases between. In germline, CDR1 is MNHEY, CDR2 SVGAGI. In DNA form, the CDR3 reads TGTGCCAGCAGTTACTCGTTAGGGGACACTGAAGCTTTCTTT. Translated, it gives CASSYSLGDTEAFF.

This chain uses TRBV29-1 with TRBJ2-3, with a tentative D call TRBD2 (5 bases). The V gene lost 5 bases and the J gene lost 4 bases, with 13 bases spanning the gap. This CDR3 is built from 13 residues. The V gene's germline CDR1 is SQVTM and CDR2 ANQGSEA. The CDR3 region is CSVSVGVADTQYF. CDR3 in DNA: TGCAGCGTTTCCGTCGGGGTAGCAGATACGCAGTATTTT.

The V gene is TRBV24-1, the J gene TRBJ2-5, with a weak D call TRBD1 (6 bases). Germline CDR1 and CDR2: KGHDR and SFDVKD. The CDR3 loop spans 15 amino acids. Trimming removed 3 bases from V and 2 bases from J, with 12 bases in between. CDR3 sequence: CATSDTLDSQETQYF. The CDR3 DNA reads as TGTGCCACCAGTGATACTTTGGACAGTCAAGAGACCCAGTACTTC.

The rearrangement joins TRBV18 to TRBJ2-1; 12 nucleotides agree with TRBD2. CDR3 length equals 15 residues. Germline V gene lookup returns CDR1 KGHSH and CDR2 LQKENI. V lost 5 bases and J lost 8; bases outside the gene matches: 7. The CDR3 is CASSSGLAGLDEQFF. The CDR3 DNA is TGTGCCAGCTCATCAGGACTAGCGGGGCTTGATGAGCAGTTCTTC.

This clone was detected once. The chain recombines TRBV10-1 with TRBJ1-5; unclear D gene. This CDR3 spans 13 amino acids. Deletions cut 1 base from V and 7 bases from J, with 8 bases between. Per the germline V gene, CDR1 is WNHNN and CDR2 is SYGVQD (reference sequence). The chain's CDR3 is CASSEFPGQPQHF. DNA for the CDR3: TGCGCCAGCAGTGAGTTCCCGGGACAGCCCCAGCATTTT.

V gene TRBV15 combines with J gene TRBJ1-2; D is unclear. CDR1 and CDR2 (germline): LNHNV, YYDKDF (reference sequence). The CDR3 contains 13 residues. The germline V and J ends were trimmed by 6 bases and 6 bases, with 14 bases remaining between them. The CDR3 coding sequence is TGTGCCACCAGTTTTTTCGGTCGCGATGGCTACACCTTC. This encodes CATSFFGRDGYTF.

The J gene is TRBJ2-5, the V gene TRBV6-5; TRBD1 matches 7 bases. CDR3 length: 13 amino acids. Germline lookup yields CDR1 MNHEY and CDR2 SVGAGI. V dropped 5 bases and J dropped 4; count of bases not matched to a gene: 4. CDR3 sequence (DNA): TGTGCCAGCAGTCGGGACAGCCCAGAGACCCAGTACTTC. This translates into CASSRDSPETQYF.

The rearrangement links TRBV5-1 to TRBJ2-5; no clear D gene. The V and J ends lost 9 bases and 4 bases respectively, with 13 bases between them. CDR3 size: 12 residues. The germline CDR1 and CDR2 sequences are SGHRS and YFSETQ. The CDR3 reads CATRSGAETQYF. In DNA form, the CDR3 reads TGCGCCACCAGATCTGGAGCAGAGACCCAGTACTTC. Together with reference TRBV5-1 and TRBJ2-5, the CDR3 gives the full variable domain: KAGVTQTPRYLIKTRGQQVTLSCSPISGHRSVSWYQQTPGQGLQFLFEYFSETQRNKGNFPGRFSGRQFSNSRSEMNVSTLELGDSALYLCATRSGAETQYFGPGTRLLVL.

The CDR3 DNA sequence: TGTGCCAGCAGTTATGACGGGAGGATCTCCTACGAGCAGTACGTC. Amino acids: CASSYDGRISYEQYV. This rearrangement joins TRBV6-2 or TRBV6-3 to TRBJ2-7, with 7 bases fitting TRBD2. Germline-derived CDR1 and CDR2 are MNHEY and SVGEGT. V was pared by 3 bases and J by 0 bases, with 5 bases of the junction left unmatched. The CDR3 length is 15 residues.

This clone has just one count. This chain joins TRBV4-2 and TRBJ2-4; D may be TRBD1 (6 bases). The CDR3 is made up of 14 amino acids. Germline V lookup: CDR1 LGHNA, CDR2 YNFKEQ. V lost 2 bases, J lost 7 bases, and 12 bases lay in between. CDR3 coding DNA: TGTGCCAGCAGCCAAAAGGGGCAGGGGAACATTCAGTACTTC. Translation: CASSQKGQGNIQYF.

This sequence joins TRBV20-1 and TRBJ2-7, with D perhaps matching TRBD1 (5 bases). The CDR3 length is 10 residues. The germline CDR1 and CDR2 sequences are DFQATT and SNEGSKA (reference sequence). Deletions cut 6 bases from V and 10 bases from J, with 13 bases between. CDR3 sequence reads: CSAQGNVQYF. The CDR3 DNA reads TGCAGTGCCCAGGGCAACGTACAGTACTTC.

The J gene is TRBJ2-6, the V gene TRBV21-1; the table's TRBD1 call for D was not verified on the DNA. TRBV21-1 is deemed a pseudogene. This CDR3 region has 17 residues. CDR3 nucleotide sequence: TGTGCCAGCAGCTACGGGACAGGGGGCACTGGGGCCAACGTCCTGACTTTC. Protein product: CASSYGTGGTGANVLTF.

This clone was seen just once. The chain combines TRBV7-2 with TRBJ2-2, with D perhaps TRBD1 (6 bases). The CDR3 loop spans 18 amino acids. Germline V gene lookup returns CDR1 SGHTA and CDR2 FQGNSA. V dropped 0 bases and J dropped 4 bases, with 18 bases sitting between them. CDR3 in amino acids: CASSLAAGQGRITGELFF. CDR3 nucleotide sequence: TGTGCCAGCAGCTTAGCAGCTGGTCAGGGGCGTATCACCGGGGAGCTGTTTTTT.

This chain uses TRBV20-1 with TRBJ1-5; a weak D match, TRBD1 (6 bases). Germline V lookup: CDR1 DFQATT, CDR2 SNEGSKA (reference sequence). There are 16 residues in the CDR3. The V end lost 3 bases, the J end lost 0 bases, and 15 bases lay between the germline ends. Here the CDR3 reads CSASQSSGVSNQPQHF. CDR3 bases: TGCAGTGCTAGTCAGAGTTCAGGGGTTAGCAATCAGCCCCAGCATTTT.

Here the CDR3 DNA reads TGTGCCAGCAGCCTTAGCGGGGGCTCCTACAATGAGCAGTTCTTC. This translates into CASSLSGGSYNEQFF. The rearrangement links TRBV11-2 to TRBJ2-1; TRBD2 matches at 9 bases. V shed 5 bases and J 0 bases; nucleotides not matched to a gene: 2. CDR3 length: 15 amino acids. The germline CDR1 and CDR2 sequences are SGHAT and FQNNGV.

The gene calls are TRBV5-8 and TRBJ2-7, with D maybe TRBD2 (5 bases). The CDR3 is 13 amino acids. Per the germline V gene, CDR1 is SGHTS and CDR2 is YDEGEE. V lost 2 bases and J lost 3, with 9 bases in between. CDR3 coding DNA: TGTGCCAGCAGCTTTCTTCGGGACTACGAGCAGTACTTC. Protein product: CASSFLRDYEQYF.

This chain joins TRBV5-1 and TRBJ2-1, with D possibly matching TRBD1 (5 bases). Germline assignment: CDR1 SGHRS and CDR2 YFSETQ. Trimming cost V 5 bases and J 8 bases, with 8 bases left between them. This CDR3 has 11 amino acids. The CDR3: CASSTGDEQFF. CDR3 sequence (DNA): TGCGCCAGCAGTACAGGAGATGAGCAGTTCTTC.

The gene calls are TRBV9 and TRBJ2-5; 10 nucleotides align to TRBD1. The CDR3 runs 16 residues. Unmatched junction bases numbered 8, after V lost 1 base and J lost 5 bases. The V gene's germline CDR1 is SGDLS and CDR2 YYNGEE. The CDR3 region has the DNA TGTGCCAGCAGCGTACCAAGGACAGGGGGAGGGGAGACCCAGTACTTC. It specifies CASSVPRTGGGETQYF.

The rearrangement links TRBV7-9 to TRBJ2-1, with TRBD1 as a possible D gene (5 bases). V lost 5 bases to trimming and J lost 1 base, with 9 bases between them. CDR3 size: 14 residues. Germline CDR1 reads SEHNR; CDR2 reads FQNEAQ (reference sequence). The chain's CDR3 is CASSARGSYNEQFF. In nucleotides, the CDR3 is TGTGCCAGCAGCGCAAGGGGTTCCTACAATGAGCAGTTCTTC.

V usage is TRBV3-1 (or the pseudogene TRBV3-2) and J usage is TRBJ2-3, with 9 bases lining up with TRBD2. The CDR3 runs 16 residues. Unmatched junction bases numbered 4, after V lost 1 base and J lost 2 bases. Germline V lookup: CDR1 LGHDT, CDR2 YNNKEL (reference sequence). The DNA of the CDR3 is TGTGCCAGCAGCCAAGGAGCGGGGGGCCTCACAGATACGCAGTATTTT. It codes for CASSQGAGGLTDTQYF.

This chain joins TRBV5-4 and TRBJ2-1; 15 nucleotides match TRBD2. Germline V gene lookup returns CDR1 SGHNT and CDR2 YYREEE (reference sequence). CDR3 length: 15 residues. The J segment lost 9 bases and the V segment lost 6 bases, leaving 7 bases of the junction unmatched. The CDR3 spells CASTRTSGGAGEQFF. For the CDR3, the DNA is TGTGCCAGCACAAGGACTAGCGGGGGGGCGGGTGAGCAGTTCTTC.

The chain combines TRBV3-1 (or the pseudogene TRBV3-2) with TRBJ2-7; the match to TRBD2 covers 8 bases. The CDR3 is 15 amino acids. V lost 1 base to trimming and J lost 3 bases; unmatched junction nucleotides: 5. Germline V lookup: CDR1 LGHDT, CDR2 YNNKEL (reference sequence). The CDR3 sequence is CASSQGTSRFYEQYF. As DNA, the CDR3 is TGTGCCAGCAGCCAAGGGACTAGCCGTTTCTACGAGCAGTACTTC.

V usage is TRBV9 and J usage is TRBJ2-3, with D perhaps matching TRBD2 (5 bases). Per the germline V gene, CDR1 is SGDLS and CDR2 is YYNGEE. V lost 4 bases to trimming and J lost 5 bases, with 14 bases between them. The CDR3 covers 14 residues. CDR3 nucleotide sequence: TGTGCCAGCAGCCCCCAAGCGGTGGGAGATACGCAGTATTTT. Translation gives CASSPQAVGDTQYF.

The rearrangement links TRBV4-1 to TRBJ2-7, with D possibly being TRBD1 (6 bases). V was trimmed by 4 bases and J by 4 bases, leaving 14 bases between them. This CDR3 spans 14 amino acids. Germline CDR1 MGHRA, CDR2 YSYEKL. In DNA form, the CDR3 reads TGCGCCAGCAGCCTAGGGGCAGGGGATTACGAGCAGTACGTC. It encodes CASSLGAGDYEQYV.